This T cell receptor (beta chain) appears in the sequencing data of a study of T-cell memory formation after mild COVID-19. Study results and limitations: Largely, contracting CD4+ clones fell within CM and EM, and contracting CD8+ clones within EMRA.

CDR1 is MNHEY, CDR2 SMNVEV, per germline (reference sequence). The V end was cut by 5 bases, the J end by 8 bases, with 16 bases between. This CDR3 comprises 14 residues. This clonotype was seen only a few times. Its antigen is still unknown. 5'RACE primed at constant segments yielded TCR alpha and TCR beta cDNA libraries bearing sample barcodes and UMIs. TCRdb reprocessed the 5' RACE reads with MiXCR, giving one entry per CDR3 protein. The sample lists under 110,000 distinct CDR3 sequences; approximately 15% were seen once. Sequenced material: PBMCs or a T cell subset sorted from them (not recorded which). The sequence was obtained from an adult woman who had mild COVID-19 (a few samples of this study predate the infection). Cell type and time point are not known. This rearrangement joins TRBV27 to TRBJ2-1, with D tentatively TRBD2 (6 bases). The CDR3 sequence: CASSNSYSGDEQFF. CDR3 coding DNA: TGTGCCAGCAGTAACTCATATAGCGGAGATGAGCAGTTCTTC.